The source of this T cell receptor (beta chain) is a study of T-cell reconstitution after alpha-beta-depleted transplantation in children. This clonotype was picked up a small number of times. Per germline, CDR1 MNHEY and CDR2 SMNVEV (reference sequence). V shed 2 bases, J shed 5 bases, and the junction held 17 bases outside the gene matches. CDR3 length equals 19 residues. A library of TCRbeta sequences, prepared with unique molecular identifiers, was generated. One entry per CDR3 protein, called by TCRdb with MiXCR from the PCR reads. The data show approximately 400,000 distinct CDR3 sequences, with roughly 10% seen just once and roughly 6% held by the top ten.

V and J are TRBV27 and TRBJ2-1; TRBD2 matches 8 bases. This TCR was recovered from a human donor who donated a stem cell graft to a child with acute myeloid leukemia. This specimen consisted of PBMCs from the stem cell graft donor, obtained from the stem cell graft. The CDR3 sequence: CASSLQVTSGTRRNNEQFF. CDR3 sequence (DNA): TGTGCCAGCAGTTTACAGGTAACGTCAGGGACTAGAAGGAACAATGAGCAGTTCTTC.